This T cell receptor beta chain derives from a study of cytomegalovirus exposure and HLA in healthy donors. The study's findings and limits: Further analysis was carried out later, and it showed several of the most significant clusters appearing linked to common viral pathogens.

Trimming shortened V by 0 bases and J by 7 bases, and 17 bases separated the two germline ends. CDR1 is SGHRS, CDR2 YFSETQ, per germline. This CDR3 is 15 amino acids long. PCR involved 60 Vbeta and 13 Jbeta primers. Sequencing used immunoSEQ multiplex PCR; TCRdb keeps in-frame clones, though not all of them. The sample includes 150,000 to 200,000 clones, roughly 88% of them seen just once. This clone appeared a few times. Its specificity is not known. What was sequenced was PBMCs. The chain joins TRBV5-1 to TRBJ2-7; a possible D gene is TRBD2 (6 bases). The source of this sequence is a boy aged 2 to 10 in good health and CMV-seronegative. For the CDR3, the DNA is TGCGCCAGCAGCTTGGTTACGGCTAGCGTCTTAGAGCAGTACTTC. Protein: CASSLVTASVLEQYF. The whole variable domain, remainder taken from reference TRBV5-1 and TRBJ2-7, is KAGVTQTPRYLIKTRGQQVTLSCSPISGHRSVSWYQQTPGQGLQFLFEYFSETQRNKGNFPGRFSGRQFSNSRSEMNVSTLELGDSALYLCASSLVTASVLEQYFGPGTRLTVT.